This T cell receptor beta chain was sequenced in a study of human T cells and chemical hapten exposure. General study findings and limits: Alopecia in the donors means their immune response may deviate from healthy people's.

This clonotype was picked up many times. The target antigen is unknown. Time point of the sample: pre-sensitization, week 0. Treatment defined: therapeutic diphenylcyclopropenone sensitization with weekly scalp DPC. MiXCR, run by TCRdb on the RACE reads, gives a single entry per CDR3 protein. This table holds 95,000 to 150,000 distinct CDR3 sequences, approximately 15% found once. CDR1 is SGHTA, CDR2 FQGNSA, per germline. The CDR3 runs 15 residues. Deletions cut 1 base from V and 5 bases from J, with 14 bases between. The specimen was whole blood, collected in connection with sensitization to the hapten diphenylcyclopropenone (DPC). The receptor was isolated from a woman aged 18-29 years with alopecia areata. Some clones in this sample may be carry-over from other donors' samples. The chain joins TRBV7-2 to TRBJ2-5; D perhaps matches TRBD2 (5 bases). CDR3 region: CASSLGFGVGETQYF. The CDR3 DNA sequence: TGTGCCAGCAGCTTAGGTTTCGGGGTAGGCGAGACCCAGTACTTC.